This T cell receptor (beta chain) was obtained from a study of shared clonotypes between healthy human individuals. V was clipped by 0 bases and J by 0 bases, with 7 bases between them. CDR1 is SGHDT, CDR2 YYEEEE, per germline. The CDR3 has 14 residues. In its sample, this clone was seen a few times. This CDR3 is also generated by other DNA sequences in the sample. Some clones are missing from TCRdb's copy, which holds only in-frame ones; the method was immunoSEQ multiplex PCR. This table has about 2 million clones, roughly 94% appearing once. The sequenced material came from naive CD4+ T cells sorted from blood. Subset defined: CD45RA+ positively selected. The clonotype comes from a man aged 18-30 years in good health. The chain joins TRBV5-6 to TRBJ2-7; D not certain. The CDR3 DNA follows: TGTGCCAGCAGCTTGGCTGGGGTCTCCTACGAGCAGTACTTC. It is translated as CASSLAGVSYEQYF.